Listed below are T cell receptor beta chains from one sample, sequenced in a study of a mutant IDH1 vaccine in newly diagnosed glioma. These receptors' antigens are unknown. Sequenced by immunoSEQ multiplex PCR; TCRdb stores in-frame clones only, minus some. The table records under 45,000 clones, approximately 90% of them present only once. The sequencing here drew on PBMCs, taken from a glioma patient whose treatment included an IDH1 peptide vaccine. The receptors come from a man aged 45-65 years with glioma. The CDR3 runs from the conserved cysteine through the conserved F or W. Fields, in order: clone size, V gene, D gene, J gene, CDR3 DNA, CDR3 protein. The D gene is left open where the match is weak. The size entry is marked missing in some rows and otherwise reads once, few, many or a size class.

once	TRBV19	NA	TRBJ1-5	TGTGCCACCGAAGCGGGCGGGGGCAATCAGCCCCAGCATTTT	CATEAGGGNQPQHF
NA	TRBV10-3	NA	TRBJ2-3	TGTGCCATCAGTGATGGTCTTACAGATACGCAGTATTTT	CAISDGLTDTQYF
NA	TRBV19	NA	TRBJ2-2	TGTGCCAGTAGAGGTTTCGGTAACACCGGGGAGCTGTTTTTT	CASRGFGNTGELFF
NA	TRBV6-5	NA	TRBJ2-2	TGTGCCAGCAGCTCGTTCGGGGAGCTGTTTTTT	CASSSFGELFF
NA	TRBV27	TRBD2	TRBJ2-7	TGTGCCAGCAGTCCCCGACTAGCGGGAGGGCCCTCGGGGGAGCAGTACTTC	CASSPRLAGGPSGEQYF
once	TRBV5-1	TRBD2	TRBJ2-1	TGCGCCAGCAGCATTATAGCGGGATCGAACAATGAGCAGTTCTTC	CASSIIAGSNNEQFF
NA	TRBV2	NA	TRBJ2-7	TGTGCCGGCGGACAGCGAAACTACGAGCAGTACTTC	CAGGQRNYEQYF
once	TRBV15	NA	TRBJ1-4	TGTGCCACCAGCAGAGACCAGTTTAGGGTTTTT	CATSRDQFRVF
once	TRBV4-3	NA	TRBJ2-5	TGCGCCAGCAGCCAAGACCCAGGGTGGAGGGAGACCCAGTACTTC	CASSQDPGWRETQYF
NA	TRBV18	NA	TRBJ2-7	TGTGCCAGCTCACCATTCGGCGAAATCTACGAGCAGTACTTC	CASSPFGEIYEQYF
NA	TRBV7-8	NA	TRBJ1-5	TGTGCCAGCAGGGCGGGAGCTAGGCGGGGTCAGCCCCAGCATTTT	CASRAGARRGQPQHF
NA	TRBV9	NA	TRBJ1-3	TGTGCCAGCAGCAGAGAGCTCTCTGGAAACACCATATATTTT	CASSRELSGNTIYF
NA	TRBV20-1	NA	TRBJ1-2	TGCAGAGAGGGGGGCAACTATGGCTACACCTTC	CREGGNYGYTF
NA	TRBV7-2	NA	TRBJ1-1	TGTGCCAGCAGTTCCAATTCCCGGTTAAGCACTGAAGCTTTCTTT	CASSSNSRLSTEAFF
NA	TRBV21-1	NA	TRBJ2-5	TGTGCCAGCAGCAAAAACCCTCGATTGTCCCAGTACTTC	CASSKNPRLSQYF
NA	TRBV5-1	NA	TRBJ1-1	TGCGCCAGCAGCTTAGACAGGAACGCTGAAGCTTTCTTT	CASSLDRNAEAFF
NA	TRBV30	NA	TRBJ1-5	TGTGCCTGGAGTGCGACAGAAAGTCAGCCCCAGCATTTT	CAWSATESQPQHF
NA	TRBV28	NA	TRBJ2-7	TGTGCCAGCAGCCGCACGGGGGCAGGGGTTTCTCCCCTATACGAGCAGTACTTC	CASSRTGAGVSPLYEQYF
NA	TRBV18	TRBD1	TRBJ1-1	TGTGCCAGCTCACCACCGGCCGGGACAGGGGGCAAGGTGTACACTGAAGCTTTCTTT	CASSPPAGTGGKVYTEAFF
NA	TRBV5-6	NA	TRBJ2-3	TGTGCCAGCATCGACATTATGGACACCGGGGTGGCAGATACGCAGTATTTT	CASIDIMDTGVADTQYF
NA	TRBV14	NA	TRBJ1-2	TGTGCCAGCAGCCGCGACCTCACAGGGTTCGGTCCCGGCTACACCTTC	CASSRDLTGFGPGYTF
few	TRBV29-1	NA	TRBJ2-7	TGCAGCGTTGTTGACAGGACCGAGCAGTACTTC	CSVVDRTEQYF
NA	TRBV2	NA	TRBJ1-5	TGTGCCAGCAGTGGAGGTGGGGGGCTGAACAATCAGCCCCAGCATTTT	CASSGGGGLNNQPQHF
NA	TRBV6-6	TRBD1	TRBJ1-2	TGTGCCAGCATGACAGGGGTCTCGAGAGACTATGGCTACACCTTC	CASMTGVSRDYGYTF
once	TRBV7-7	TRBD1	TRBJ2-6	TGTGCTAGCAGCGACAGGGGCTCTGGGGCCAACGTCCTGACTTTC	CASSDRGSGANVLTF
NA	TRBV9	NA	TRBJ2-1	TGTGCCAGCAGCAGATCGTACAATGAGCAGTTCTTC	CASSRSYNEQFF
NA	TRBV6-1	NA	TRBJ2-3	TGTGCCAGCACGGCTAGCCCCCACACAGATACGCAGTATTTT	CASTASPHTDTQYF
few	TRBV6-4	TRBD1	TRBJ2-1	TGTGCCAGCAGTGACTCGACAGGGTACAATGAGCAGTTCTTC	CASSDSTGYNEQFF
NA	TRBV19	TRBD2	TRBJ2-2	TGTGCCACCACCGTAGCGGGAGGGACCGGGGAGCTGTTTTTT	CATTVAGGTGELFF
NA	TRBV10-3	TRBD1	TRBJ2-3	TGTGCCATCAGTGGGACAGGGGGGGAAGATACGCAGTATTTT	CAISGTGGEDTQYF
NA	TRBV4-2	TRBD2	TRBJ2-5	TGTGCCAGCAGCCAAGAGCAGGGAGGGCAAGAGACCCAGTACTTC	CASSQEQGGQETQYF
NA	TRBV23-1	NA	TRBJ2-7	TGCGCCAGCAGTCAAGACAGGCTCTACGAGCAGTACTTC	CASSQDRLYEQYF
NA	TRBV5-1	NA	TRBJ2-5	TGCGCCAGCAGCTTGGGGGGGACCCGGCAGGAGACCCAGTACTTC	CASSLGGTRQETQYF
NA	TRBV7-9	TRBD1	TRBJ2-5	TGTGCCAGCAGCTTAGGGGACAGGACTGAAGAGACCCAGTACTTC	CASSLGDRTEETQYF
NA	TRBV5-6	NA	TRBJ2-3	TGTGCCAGCAGCTCATTACTTGACCTTACGCAGTATTTT	CASSSLLDLTQYF
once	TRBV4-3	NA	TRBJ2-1	TGCGCCAGCAGCCAAGAATCCGGGATTAATGAGCAGTTCTTC	CASSQESGINEQFF
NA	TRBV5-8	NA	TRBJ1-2	TGTGCCAGCAGACCGAAAGAAAACTATGGCTACACCTTC	CASRPKENYGYTF
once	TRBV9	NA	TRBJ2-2	TGTGCCAGCAGCGTAGAGTCAAGGGGTGCCACCGGGGAGCTGTTTTTT	CASSVESRGATGELFF
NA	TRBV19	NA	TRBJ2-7	TGTGCCAGTAGTGCCTCCTCCCCGGGACGCCGGGTCCACGAGCAGTACTTC	CASSASSPGRRVHEQYF
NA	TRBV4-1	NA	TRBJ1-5	TGCGCCAGCAGCTCGCGGGTTGGTCGCCTCAATCAGCCCCAGCATTTT	CASSSRVGRLNQPQHF
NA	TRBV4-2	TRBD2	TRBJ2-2	TGTGCCAGCAGCCTGACTAGCGGACACGACACCGGGGAGCTGTTTTTT	CASSLTSGHDTGELFF